Sequencing of this T cell receptor beta chain was carried out in a study of OX40 agonist ivuxolimab in advanced cancers. Study findings and constraints: CD8+ T cells averaged more expanded clones than CD4+.

Points on this clone: Its antigen is as yet unknown.

Germline V gene sequence: CDR1 MNHNS, CDR2 SASEGT. The CDR3 sequence is 14 residues long. V lost 6 bases, J lost 5 bases, and 16 bases lay in between. Generated by immunoSEQ multiplex PCR, the TCRdb table keeps only in-frame clones and is missing some. The sample yields around 110,000 clones, about 91% seen once. This TCR derives from an adult with an advanced solid tumor such as melanoma, head and neck, liver or kidney cancer. Here the sequenced sample was CD4+ or CD8+ T cells sorted from blood, taken in a trial of the OX40 agonist ivuxolimab. The chain joins TRBV6-1 to TRBJ1-1; no reliable D call. Here the CDR3 DNA reads TGTGCCAGCAGCTTGAGTAGGGAAGGGACTGAAGCTTTCTTT. Its translation: CASSLSREGTEAFF.